These T cell receptor beta chains were read from a single sample in a study of OX40 agonist ivuxolimab in advanced cancers. Libraries were prepared by immunoSEQ multiplex PCR; TCRdb keeps only in-frame clonotypes and omits some of them. The sample holds about 47,000 clones, 84% seen once. The input for sequencing was CD4+ or CD8+ T cells sorted from blood, taken in a trial of the OX40 agonist ivuxolimab. All receptors derive from an adult with an advanced solid tumor such as melanoma, head and neck, liver or kidney cancer. Both conserved end residues are part of each CDR3. Each record gives: D gene, V gene, J gene, CDR3 length, clone size, CDR3 protein, CDR3 DNA. D genes are given only for firm matches. Clone size is stated in some rows and not others, as once, few, many or a class when expanded.

D: TRBD1
V: TRBV27
J: TRBJ1-1
length: 14
size: NA
CDR3: CASSLLGQGPEAFF
DNA: TGTGCCAGCAGTCTCCTGGGACAGGGCCCTGAAGCTTTCTTT

D: NA
V: TRBV30
J: TRBJ2-7
length: 16
size: once
CDR3: CAWTRPQRDMTYEQYF
DNA: TGTGCCTGGACCCGACCCCAGCGGGACATGACCTACGAGCAGTACTTC

D: NA
V: TRBV28
J: TRBJ2-2
length: 13
size: few
CDR3: CASSLVNTGELFF
DNA: TGTGCCAGCAGTTTAGTGAACACCGGGGAGCTGTTTTTT

D: TRBD2
V: TRBV27
J: TRBJ2-7
length: 13
size: NA
CDR3: CASSMGGGFEQYF
DNA: TGTGCCAGCAGCATGGGGGGGGGTTTCGAGCAGTACTTC

D: NA
V: TRBV9
J: TRBJ1-5
length: 14
size: NA
CDR3: CASSVGGSMQPQHF
DNA: TGTGCCAGCAGCGTAGGGGGGTCCATGCAGCCCCAGCATTTT

D: TRBD1
V: TRBV28
J: TRBJ1-1
length: 12
size: NA
CDR3: CASMDRGTEAFF
DNA: TGTGCCAGCATGGACAGGGGCACTGAAGCTTTCTTT

D: NA
V: TRBV28
J: TRBJ2-3
length: 12
size: few
CDR3: CASTPPRGTQYF
DNA: TGTGCCAGCACCCCCCCGCGGGGTACGCAGTATTTT

D: TRBD2
V: TRBV18
J: TRBJ2-1
length: 14
size: NA
CDR3: CASSPFGGKEEQFF
DNA: TGTGCCAGCTCACCTTTCGGGGGGAAGGAAGAGCAGTTCTTC

D: NA
V: TRBV19
J: TRBJ2-7
length: 13
size: few
CDR3: CASSTDGAYEQYF
DNA: TGTGCCAGTAGTACAGACGGCGCCTACGAGCAGTACTTC

D: NA
V: TRBV7-8
J: TRBJ1-5
length: 14
size: NA
CDR3: CASSVQVSNQPQHF
DNA: TGTGCCAGCAGCGTACAGGTTAGCAATCAGCCCCAGCATTTT

D: TRBD1
V: TRBV19
J: TRBJ1-3
length: 15
size: few
CDR3: CASTRDRGLGNTIYF
DNA: TGTGCCAGTACCCGGGACAGGGGGCTTGGAAACACCATATATTTT

D: NA
V: TRBV28
J: TRBJ2-5
length: 14
size: NA
CDR3: CASSFGPAQETQYF
DNA: TGTGCCAGCAGTTTTGGGCCAGCACAAGAGACCCAGTACTTC

D: NA
V: TRBV7-2
J: TRBJ2-5
length: 16
size: once
CDR3: CASSEPGRDNQETQYF
DNA: TGTGCCAGCAGCGAACCCGGCAGAGACAACCAAGAGACCCAGTACTTC

D: NA
V: TRBV15
J: TRBJ1-2
length: 17
size: NA
CDR3: CATSREPILEGSGRYTF
DNA: TGTGCCACCAGCAGGGAGCCCATATTGGAGGGGAGCGGGCGCTACACCTTC

D: NA
V: TRBV14
J: TRBJ2-5
length: 13
size: few
CDR3: CASSQFLRETQYF
DNA: TGTGCCAGCAGCCAGTTTCTTAGGGAGACCCAGTACTTC

D: NA
V: TRBV28
J: TRBJ2-2
length: 11
size: NA
CDR3: CASSITQELFF
DNA: TGTGCCAGCAGCATAACCCAGGAGCTGTTTTTT

D: TRBD1
V: TRBV28
J: TRBJ1-4
length: 14
size: NA
CDR3: CASSLQGDPEKLFF
DNA: TGTGCCAGCAGCCTGCAGGGGGACCCTGAAAAACTGTTTTTT

D: NA
V: TRBV5-1
J: TRBJ2-5
length: 15
size: NA
CDR3: CASSPWSSAQETQYF
DNA: TGCGCCAGCAGCCCCTGGAGTAGCGCCCAAGAGACCCAGTACTTC

D: TRBD1
V: TRBV19
J: TRBJ2-1
length: 17
size: NA
CDR3: CASSMTARDRIYNEQFF
DNA: TGTGCCAGTAGTATGACCGCACGGGACAGGATTTACAATGAGCAGTTCTTC

D: TRBD2
V: TRBV27
J: TRBJ2-3
length: 17
size: once
CDR3: CASSLTVSSGGTDTQYF
DNA: TGTGCCAGCAGTTTGACGGTCTCTAGCGGGGGCACAGATACGCAGTATTTT

D: TRBD1
V: TRBV4-1
J: TRBJ1-6
length: 15
size: few
CDR3: CASSQVGQGISPLHF
DNA: TGCGCCAGCAGCCAAGTGGGACAGGGTATTTCACCCCTCCACTTT

D: NA
V: TRBV6-5
J: TRBJ1-1
length: 12
size: NA
CDR3: CASSASDTEAFF
DNA: TGTGCCAGCAGCGCCAGTGACACTGAAGCTTTCTTT

D: NA
V: TRBV15
J: TRBJ2-1
length: 16
size: NA
CDR3: CATSRDPGFGYNEQFF
DNA: TGTGCCACCAGCAGAGATCCGGGGTTTGGCTACAATGAGCAGTTCTTC

D: NA
V: TRBV19
J: TRBJ2-1
length: 12
size: NA
CDR3: CASSISSNEQFF
DNA: TGTGCCAGTAGTATCTCAAGTAACGAGCAGTTCTTC

D: NA
V: TRBV2
J: TRBJ1-2
length: 15
size: few
CDR3: CASRGDSAINYGYTF
DNA: TGTGCCAGCAGGGGCGACAGCGCGATTAACTATGGCTACACCTTC

D: TRBD2
V: TRBV4-1
J: TRBJ2-7
length: 16
size: NA
CDR3: CASSQGTSGSSYEQYF
DNA: TGCGCCAGCAGCCAAGGGACTAGCGGGAGCTCCTACGAGCAGTACTTC

D: TRBD1
V: TRBV4-2
J: TRBJ1-1
length: 15
size: NA
CDR3: CASSLEGAMNTEAFF
DNA: TGTGCCAGCAGCTTGGAGGGGGCTATGAACACTGAAGCTTTCTTT

D: TRBD2
V: TRBV15
J: TRBJ2-7
length: 12
size: NA
CDR3: CATSPTSGTPLF
DNA: TGTGCCACCAGCCCGACTAGCGGGACTCCCCTCTTC

D: NA
V: TRBV7-9
J: TRBJ1-1
length: 13
size: few
CDR3: CASGPTGDTEAFF
DNA: TGTGCCAGCGGGCCCACAGGCGACACTGAAGCTTTCTTT

D: TRBD1
V: TRBV13
J: TRBJ2-7
length: 15
size: NA
CDR3: CASSMGDRGNYEQYF
DNA: TGTGCCAGCAGCATGGGGGACAGGGGAAACTACGAGCAGTACTTC

D: NA
V: TRBV19
J: TRBJ2-2
length: 15
size: NA
CDR3: CASSIPGHPTGELFF
DNA: TGTGCCAGTAGTATTCCGGGACACCCCACCGGGGAGCTGTTTTTT

D: NA
V: TRBV27
J: TRBJ1-1
length: 16
size: medium-sized
CDR3: CASSLRAGRVNTEAFF
DNA: TGTGCCAGCAGTTTAAGGGCCGGGAGGGTGAACACTGAAGCTTTCTTT

D: NA
V: TRBV4-2
J: TRBJ2-7
length: 15
size: NA
CDR3: CASSPEGDVSIEQYF
DNA: TGTGCCAGCAGCCCAGAGGGGGACGTGTCGATAGAGCAGTACTTC

D: NA
V: TRBV10-3
J: TRBJ1-2
length: 17
size: NA
CDR3: CAISGYIVRTEVYGYTF
DNA: TGTGCCATCAGTGGATATATAGTCAGGACAGAAGTCTATGGCTACACCTTC

D: TRBD2
V: TRBV6-4
J: TRBJ2-3
length: 15
size: few
CDR3: CASSEERGGTDTQYF
DNA: TGTGCCAGCAGTGAGGAGCGGGGGGGCACAGATACGCAGTATTTT

D: NA
V: TRBV7-2
J: TRBJ2-7
length: 12
size: NA
CDR3: CASAPRAYEQYF
DNA: TGTGCCAGCGCCCCCAGGGCCTACGAGCAGTACTTC

D: NA
V: TRBV7-2
J: TRBJ2-7
length: 12
size: NA
CDR3: CASSPLDGSWYF
DNA: TGTGCCAGCAGCCCCCTGGATGGGTCTTGGTACTTC

D: TRBD1
V: TRBV2
J: TRBJ2-2
length: 15
size: once
CDR3: CASSQGGRGTGELFF
DNA: TGTGCCAGCAGTCAAGGGGGCAGGGGCACCGGGGAGCTGTTTTTT

D: TRBD1
V: TRBV7-6
J: TRBJ2-1
length: 15
size: NA
CDR3: CASSPRDRVGGEQFF
DNA: TGTGCCAGCAGCCCGAGGGACAGGGTGGGAGGTGAGCAGTTCTTC

D: NA
V: TRBV7-2
J: TRBJ1-5
length: 15
size: few
CDR3: CASSLDFYSNQPQHF
DNA: TGTGCCAGCAGCTTAGACTTTTATAGCAATCAGCCCCAGCATTTT

D: NA
V: TRBV19
J: TRBJ2-2
length: 15
size: NA
CDR3: CASSIGGGAPGELFF
DNA: TGTGCCAGTAGTATAGGCGGAGGAGCCCCCGGGGAGCTGTTTTTT

D: NA
V: TRBV30
J: TRBJ2-7
length: 13
size: NA
CDR3: CAGRTANSYEQYF
DNA: TGTGCTGGGCGGACAGCTAATTCCTACGAGCAGTACTTC

D: NA
V: TRBV27
J: TRBJ2-3
length: 14
size: NA
CDR3: CASQTGSSTDTQYF
DNA: TGTGCCAGTCAAACAGGGTCTAGCACAGATACGCAGTATTTT